One and the same sample provided the 27 T cell receptor beta chains below, sequenced in a study of blood T cell repertoires in COVID-19. Generated by immunoSEQ multiplex PCR, the TCRdb table keeps only in-frame clones and is missing some. The sample carries about 47,000 clones, 88% recorded once. Sequenced input: peripheral blood. The receptors were gathered from a man aged 45-65 years with active COVID-19.

The CDR3, as DNA: TGCGCCAGCAGCTTCAACCGGGACACCTCGGGATATGGCTACACCTTC. Amino acids: CASSFNRDTSGYGYTF. The chain links TRBV5-1 to TRBJ1-2; TRBD1 might be the D (6 bases). Per the germline V gene, CDR1 is SGHRS and CDR2 is YFSETQ. The CDR3 length is 16 residues. With 2 bases removed from V and 5 bases from J, the gap between germline ends came to 19 bases. Drawing the rest from reference TRBV5-1 and TRBJ1-2, the complete variable domain is KAGVTQTPRYLIKTRGQQVTLSCSPISGHRSVSWYQQTPGQGLQFLFEYFSETQRNKGNFPGRFSGRQFSNSRSEMNVSTLELGDSALYLCASSFNRDTSGYGYTFGSGTRLTVV.

The chain has TRBV4-2 and TRBJ2-5, with TRBD2 matching 9 bases. CDR3 length: 18 amino acids. The V and J ends lost 0 bases and 2 bases, in that order; junction bases with no gene match: 10. In germline, CDR1 is LGHNA, CDR2 YNFKEQ. CDR3 coding DNA: TGTGCCAGCAGCCAAGATCGGCTAGCGGGGACCTTACAAGAGACCCAGTACTTC. The encoded protein is CASSQDRLAGTLQETQYF.

This chain connects TRBV4-2 to TRBJ2-7, with TRBD2 identical over 15 bases. The V gene's germline CDR1 is LGHNA and CDR2 YNFKEQ. V lost 4 bases, J lost 2 bases, and 6 bases stayed unmatched. The CDR3 spans 17 residues. As DNA, the CDR3 is TGTGCCAGCAGCCTAGGACTAGCGGGGGGGGCCGCCTACGAGCAGTACTTC. Translating it yields CASSLGLAGGAAYEQYF.

The gene calls are TRBV5-1 and TRBJ1-6; the match to TRBD1 covers 11 bases. The CDR3 extends over 16 amino acids. From germline, CDR1 is SGHRS and CDR2 YFSETQ. V was clipped by 4 bases and J by 10 bases; unmatched bases: 10. The CDR3 nucleotides read TGCGCCAGCAGCCTCCGGACAGGGGGCGCGGAATCACCCCTCCACTTT. It is translated as CASSLRTGGAESPLHF.

The genes are TRBV9 and TRBJ1-1, with a weak D call TRBD1 (5 bases). Germline values: CDR1 SGDLS, CDR2 YYNGEE. This CDR3 spans 13 amino acids. The V gene lost 4 bases and the J gene lost 1 base, with 8 bases spanning the gap. This chain's CDR3 is CASSPGGNTEAFF. The CDR3, as DNA: TGTGCCAGCAGCCCCGGGGGGAACACTGAAGCTTTCTTT.

The V gene is TRBV9, the J gene TRBJ2-2; 7 bases are a match to TRBD1. Germline loops: CDR1 SGDLS, CDR2 YYNGEE. The CDR3 spans 17 residues. The V and J ends lost 4 bases and 0 bases, in that order; junction bases with no gene match: 9. DNA of the CDR3: TGTGCCAGCAGCTCAAACAGGGGAGCTACGAACACCGGGGAGCTGTTTTTT. Translating gives CASSSNRGATNTGELFF.

The chain recombines TRBV30 with TRBJ1-2; 10 nucleotides line up with TRBD1. The CDR3 loop spans 15 amino acids. Trimming removed 2 bases from V and 2 bases from J; junction bases left unmatched: 5. Per the germline V gene, CDR1 is GTSNPN and CDR2 is SVGIG (reference sequence). The CDR3 is CAWSLPGQGNYGYTF. The CDR3 coding sequence is TGTGCCTGGAGTTTGCCGGGACAGGGGAACTATGGCTACACCTTC.

The chain recombines TRBV6-4 with TRBJ2-4; TRBD2 might be the D (5 bases). Germline V gene data show CDR1 as MRHNA and CDR2 as SNTAGT. This CDR3 contains 17 residues. Trimming removed 0 bases from V and 1 base from J, with 13 bases in between. Written as DNA, the CDR3 is TGTGCCAGCAGTGACTCGAGGGCACGAATGGCCAAAAACATTCAGTACTTC. It codes for CASSDSRARMAKNIQYF.

The sample holds one count of this clone. The chain has TRBV5-6 and TRBJ1-2; 8 bases agree with TRBD1. In germline, CDR1 is SGHDT, CDR2 YYEEEE. Unmatched junction bases numbered 8, after V lost 5 bases and J lost 8 bases. This CDR3 has 13 amino acids. This chain's CDR3 is CASRPGQAHGYTF. In DNA form, the CDR3 reads TGTGCCAGCAGACCGGGACAGGCTCACGGCTACACCTTC.

The chain has TRBV5-4 and TRBJ1-2; 7 nucleotides agree with TRBD1. Germline V gene data show CDR1 as SGHNT and CDR2 as YYREEE (reference sequence). This CDR3 contains 14 residues. The V and J ends lost 4 bases and 8 bases, in that order; junction bases with no gene match: 11. CDR3 sequence reads: CASSHRGLFLGYTF. The CDR3, as DNA: TGTGCCAGCAGCCACAGGGGTTTGTTCTTGGGCTACACCTTC. The complete variable domain, with remaining parts taken from reference TRBV5-4 and TRBJ1-2, reads ETGVTQSPTHLIKTRGQQVTLRCSSQSGHNTVSWYQQALGQGPQFIFQYYREEENGRGNFPPRFSGLQFPNYSSELNVNALELDDSALYLCASSHRGLFLGYTFGSGTRLTVV.

The CDR3 loop is CASSHGQGALKSPLHF. In DNA form, the CDR3 reads TGTGCCAGCAGCCATGGACAGGGGGCTTTGAAATCACCCCTCCACTTT. The V gene is TRBV9, the J gene TRBJ1-6; TRBD1 matches at 11 bases. The junction had 10 bases not matched to a gene; V was cut back by 4 bases and J by 10 bases. The CDR3 contains 16 residues. The germline gives CDR1 SGDLS, CDR2 YYNGEE.

V usage is TRBV6-6 and J usage is TRBJ1-2; tentative D call: TRBD1 (6 bases). The ends were cut back, 3 bases at V and 0 bases at J, with 14 bases in the middle. The CDR3 sequence is 16 residues long. Germline-derived CDR1 and CDR2 are MNHNY and SVGAGI (reference sequence). This chain's CDR3 is CASSYDSGAANYGYTF. The CDR3 DNA is TGTGCCAGCAGTTATGATTCAGGGGCAGCTAACTATGGCTACACCTTC.

The V and J genes are TRBV12-1 and TRBJ2-1; the tabulated D call, TRBD2, remains unverified against the DNA. TRBV12-1 is a listed pseudogene. This CDR3 contains 16 residues. CDR3 region: CASSFVSSGALNEQFF. The CDR3 DNA reads TGTGCCAGCAGCTTTGTGAGTAGCGGGGCTCTTAATGAGCAGTTCTTC.

The chain joins TRBV6-6 to TRBJ1-3; D is undetermined. This CDR3 spans 14 amino acids. V lost 2 bases to trimming and J lost 1 base, with 6 bases between them. Germline assignment: CDR1 MNHNY and CDR2 SVGAGI (reference sequence). This chain's CDR3 is CASSYTDSGNTIYF. The CDR3 nucleotides read TGTGCCAGCAGTTACACAGATTCTGGAAACACCATATATTTT.

The chain combines TRBV5-1 with TRBJ1-2; 9 nucleotides agree with TRBD1. V shed 4 bases, J shed 4 bases, and the junction held 5 bases outside the gene matches. CDR1 and CDR2 (germline): SGHRS, YFSETQ. The CDR3 has 14 amino acids. CDR3 loop: CASSPGTGSYGYTF. CDR3 DNA: TGCGCCAGCAGCCCCGGGACAGGGTCCTATGGCTACACCTTC.

V and J are TRBV27 and TRBJ2-5; D may be TRBD2 (5 bases). V lost 5 bases and J 3 bases, leaving 16 bases between the germline ends. CDR3 length: 15 amino acids. CDR1 is MNHEY and CDR2 is SMNVEV in the germline V gene (reference sequence). The CDR3 reads CASSPVGGSKETQYF. The DNA of the CDR3 is TGTGCCAGCAGTCCCGTTGGAGGCTCCAAAGAGACCCAGTACTTC.

This clone was seen a few times. The rearrangement links TRBV5-1 to TRBJ2-7; 13 bases agree with TRBD2. The CDR3 is 15 residues long. V gave up 5 bases and J gave up 7 bases; unmatched junction bases: 9. Germline V CDR1 and CDR2: SGHRS, YFSETQ. The CDR3 region has the DNA TGCGCCAGCAGTTCAGGACTAGCGGGAGTGGATGAGCAGTACGTC. Encoded protein: CASSSGLAGVDEQYV.

V gene TRBV11-2 combines with J gene TRBJ2-7; possible D gene TRBD2, 5 bases. CDR3 length: 16 residues. Germline V gene lookup returns CDR1 SGHAT and CDR2 FQNNGV. Trimming left V 0 bases short and J 3 bases short, with 15 bases between. Written as DNA, the CDR3 is TGTGCCAGCAGCTTAGACGAGGGTCGTCGAGTCTACGAGCAGTACTTC. It is translated as CASSLDEGRRVYEQYF.

The chain recombines TRBV5-1 with TRBJ1-2, with 9 bases aligning to TRBD1. The germline V gene encodes CDR1 SGHRS and CDR2 YFSETQ. CDR3 length equals 16 residues. Unmatched junction bases numbered 10, after V lost 6 bases and J lost 1 base. This chain's CDR3 is CASTRTGAPDNYGYTF. CDR3 DNA sequence: TGCGCCAGCACCCGGACAGGGGCGCCGGATAACTATGGCTACACCTTC. Combining the CDR3 with reference TRBV5-1 and TRBJ1-2 gives the whole variable domain KAGVTQTPRYLIKTRGQQVTLSCSPISGHRSVSWYQQTPGQGLQFLFEYFSETQRNKGNFPGRFSGRQFSNSRSEMNVSTLELGDSALYLCASTRTGAPDNYGYTFGSGTRLTVV.

The rearrangement joins TRBV27 to TRBJ2-7; TRBD2 might be the D (5 bases). Germline lookup yields CDR1 MNHEY and CDR2 SMNVEV (reference sequence). The CDR3 is made up of 13 amino acids. Deletions cut 3 bases from V and 3 bases from J, with 9 bases between. The CDR3 DNA reads TGTGCCAGCAGTTTTCGGGCGGGCTACGAGCAGTACTTC. Its translation: CASSFRAGYEQYF.

The chain couples TRBV11-3 to TRBJ2-1, with TRBD2 matching 11 bases. V lost 5 bases, J lost 10 bases, and 10 bases stayed unmatched. This CDR3 is 15 amino acids long. Germline V gives CDR1 SGHNT, CDR2 YENEEA. In DNA, the CDR3 is TGTGCCAGCAGCAGAGGGCTAGCGGGAGGTAGGGAGCAGTTCTTC. Amino acid sequence: CASSRGLAGGREQFF.

The chain has TRBV6-5 and TRBJ1-1; no clear D gene. Trimming cost V 6 bases and J 1 base, with 9 bases left between them. Per germline, CDR1 MNHEY and CDR2 SVGAGI. This CDR3 spans 13 amino acids. The CDR3 nucleotides read TGTGCCAGCAGGATAAGAGAGAACACTGAAGCTTTCTTT. Translated: CASRIRENTEAFF.

Concerning this clone itself: The germline gene is not matched at one end of the junction; a read error may be the cause. The rearrangement joins TRBV7-9 to TRBJ1-2, with D perhaps TRBD1 (5 bases). The CDR3 is made up of 12 amino acids. Per the germline V gene, CDR1 is SEHNR and CDR2 is FQNEAQ (reference sequence). The CDR3 region is CASVGPPGNSAF. DNA for the CDR3: TGTGCCAGCGTAGGACCCCCAGGGAACTCAGCTTTC. The variable domain in full, with the rest retrieved from reference TRBV7-9 and TRBJ1-2, is DTGVSQNPRHKITKRGQNVTFRCDPISEHNRLYWYRQTLGQGPEFLTYFQNEAQLEKSRLLSDRFSAERPKGSFSTLEIQRTEQGDSAMYLCASVGPPGNSAFGSGTRLTVV.

The chain has TRBV4-3 and TRBJ1-2; 11 nucleotides line up with TRBD1. Germline CDR1 and CDR2: LGHNA and YSLEER. This CDR3 has 15 residues. With V trimmed by 1 base and J by 2 bases, 0 bases remained unmatched. CDR3 sequence (DNA): TGCGCCAGCAGCCAAGGGACAGGGGGCAACTATGGCTACACCTTC. Its protein product is CASSQGTGGNYGYTF.

The gene calls are TRBV6-1 and TRBJ2-7; 8 nucleotides agree with TRBD2. Germline assignment: CDR1 MNHNS and CDR2 SASEGT. Trimming removed 1 base from V and 4 bases from J; junction bases left unmatched: 6. The CDR3 runs 15 residues. The CDR3 DNA follows: TGTGCCAGCAGTGAAGTAGCGGGGAAGGGATACGAGCAGTACGTC. It translates to CASSEVAGKGYEQYV.

The chain couples TRBV5-1 to TRBJ1-5; D is perhaps TRBD1 (5 bases). The V gene's germline CDR1 is SGHRS and CDR2 YFSETQ. This CDR3 has 16 amino acids. The V gene lost 3 bases and the J gene lost 2 bases, with 15 bases spanning the gap. CDR3 sequence: CASSWGGARGNQPQHF. In DNA form, the CDR3 reads TGCGCCAGCAGCTGGGGAGGGGCAAGAGGCAATCAGCCCCAGCATTTT.

This chain joins TRBV23-1 and TRBJ2-5; the match to TRBD2 covers 8 bases. TRBV23-1 is placed among ORFs of uncertain function. This CDR3 comprises 15 residues. With V trimmed by 2 bases and J by 5 bases, 7 bases remained unmatched. The CDR3 region has the DNA TGCGCCAGCAGTCAAGAGCGGGGGTCGAGGGAGACCCAGTACTTC. Translated: CASSQERGSRETQYF.